The clone carrying this T cell receptor beta chain was counted a few times. Its target is not known. These data originate in a study of cytomegalovirus exposure and HLA in healthy donors. The primer mix had 60 Vbeta and 13 Jbeta primers. Data came from immunoSEQ multiplex PCR; TCRdb stores just in-frame clones and leaves some out. Among roughly 100,000 clones listed, about 80% were seen once. The ends lost 11 bases at V and 1 base at J; junction bases unmatched: 7. The CDR3 contains 13 residues. Germline V gene lookup returns CDR1 ENHRY and CDR2 SYGVKD. General study results and limits: Apparent HLA restriction characterized most CMV-associated TCR beta chains in a later analysis.

The sequence came from a man aged 30 to 45 in good health and CMV-seronegative. The rearrangement uses TRBV10-3 and TRBJ2-7, with 8 bases that match TRBD1. Sample: PBMCs. The CDR3 reads CAVGTGGSYEQYF. CDR3 in DNA: TGTGCCGTTGGTACAGGGGGTTCCTACGAGCAGTACTTC.